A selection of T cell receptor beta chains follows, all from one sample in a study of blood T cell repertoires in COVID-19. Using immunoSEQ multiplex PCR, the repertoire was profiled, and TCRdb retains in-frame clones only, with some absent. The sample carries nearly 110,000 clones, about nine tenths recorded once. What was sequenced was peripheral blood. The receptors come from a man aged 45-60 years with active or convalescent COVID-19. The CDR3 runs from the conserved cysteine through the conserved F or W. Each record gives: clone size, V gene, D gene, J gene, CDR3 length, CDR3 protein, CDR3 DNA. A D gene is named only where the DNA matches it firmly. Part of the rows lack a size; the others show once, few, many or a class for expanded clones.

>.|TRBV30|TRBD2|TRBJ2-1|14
CAWSVGLGEGEQFF
TGTGCCTGGAGTGTAGGTCTAGGGGAGGGTGAGCAGTTCTTC
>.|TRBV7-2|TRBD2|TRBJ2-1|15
CASSMGLAGGREQFF
TGTGCCAGCAGCATGGGACTAGCGGGAGGTCGGGAGCAGTTCTTC
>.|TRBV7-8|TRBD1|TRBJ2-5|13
CASKPGGAETQYF
TGTGCCAGCAAGCCAGGGGGCGCGGAGACCCAGTACTTC
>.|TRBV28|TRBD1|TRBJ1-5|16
CASIRQGPNSNQPQHF
TGTGCCAGCATAAGACAGGGCCCTAATAGCAATCAGCCCCAGCATTTT
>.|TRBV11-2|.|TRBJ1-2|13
CASSLVGGPGYTF
TGTGCCAGCAGCTTAGTCGGGGGGCCTGGCTACACCTTC
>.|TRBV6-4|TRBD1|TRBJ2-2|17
CASSPTPTGAGTGELFF
TGTGCCAGCAGTCCTACCCCGACAGGGGCGGGCACCGGGGAGCTGTTTTTT
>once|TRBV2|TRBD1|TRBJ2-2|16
CASRGQGAAYGGELFF
TGTGCCAGCAGGGGGCAGGGGGCGGCTTACGGCGGGGAGCTGTTTTTT
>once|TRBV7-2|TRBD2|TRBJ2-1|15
CASSPGRGGNNEQFF
TGTGCCAGCAGCCCTGGACGGGGGGGAAACAATGAGCAGTTCTTC
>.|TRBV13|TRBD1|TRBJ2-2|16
CASSSTGQGATGELFF
TGTGCCAGCAGCTCCACAGGACAGGGTGCCACCGGGGAGCTGTTTTTT
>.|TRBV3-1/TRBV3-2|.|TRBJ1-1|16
CASSPLDGGLNTEAFF
TGTGCCAGCAGCCCCTTAGATGGGGGCCTCAACACTGAAGCTTTCTTT
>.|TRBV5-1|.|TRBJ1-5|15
CASSLASGIDQPQHF
TGCGCCAGCAGCTTGGCCTCGGGGATCGATCAGCCCCAGCATTTT
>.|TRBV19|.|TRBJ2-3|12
CASSIRADTQYF
TGTGCCAGTAGTATCCGGGCAGATACGCAGTATTTT
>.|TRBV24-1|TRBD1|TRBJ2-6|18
CATSDPQGGESGANVLTF
TGTGCCACCAGTGACCCACAGGGGGGTGAGTCTGGGGCCAACGTCCTGACTTTC
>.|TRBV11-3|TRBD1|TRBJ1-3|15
CASSSDRGSGNTIYF
TGTGCCAGCAGCTCAGACAGGGGATCTGGAAACACCATATATTTT
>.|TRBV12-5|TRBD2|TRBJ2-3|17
CASGPGTSGSSTDTQYF
TGTGCTAGTGGCCCTGGGACTAGCGGGAGTAGTACAGATACGCAGTATTTT
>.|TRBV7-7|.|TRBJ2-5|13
CASSLDREETQYF
TGTGCCAGCAGCTTAGACAGGGAAGAGACCCAGTACTTC
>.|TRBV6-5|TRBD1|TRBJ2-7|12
CATRTGGYEQYF
TGTGCCACCCGGACAGGGGGCTACGAGCAGTACTTC
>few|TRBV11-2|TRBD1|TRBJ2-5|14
CASSLGGQGDIQYF
TGTGCCAGCAGCTTGGGGGGACAGGGGGATATCCAGTACTTC
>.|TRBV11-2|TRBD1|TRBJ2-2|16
CASSAEDRVSTGELFF
TGTGCCAGCAGCGCCGAGGACAGGGTCTCCACCGGGGAGCTGTTTTTT
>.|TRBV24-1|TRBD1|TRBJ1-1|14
CAIPRDRGNTEAFF
TGTGCCATCCCCCGGGACAGGGGGAACACTGAAGCTTTCTTT
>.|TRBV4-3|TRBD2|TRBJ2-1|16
CASSQGTSGRAREQFF
TGCGCCAGCAGCCAGGGGACTAGCGGGAGGGCCAGGGAGCAGTTCTTC
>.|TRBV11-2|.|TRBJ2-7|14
CASSLQGGTYEQYF
TGTGCCAGCAGCTTGCAGGGTGGAACCTACGAGCAGTACTTC
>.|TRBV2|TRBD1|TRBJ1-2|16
CASSIGTARANYGYTF
TGTGCCAGCAGTATCGGGACAGCCCGTGCTAACTATGGCTACACCTTC
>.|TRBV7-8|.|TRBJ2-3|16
CASSLTSGVRTDTQYF
TGTGCCAGCAGCCTGACGTCGGGGGTGCGCACAGATACGCAGTATTTT
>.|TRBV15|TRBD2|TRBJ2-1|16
CATSRGVSSGSNEQFF
TGTGCCACCAGCAGGGGGGTATCTAGCGGGAGCAATGAGCAGTTCTTC
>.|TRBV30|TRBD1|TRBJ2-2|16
CAWRTRTGRNTGELFF
TGTGCCTGGAGGACCAGGACAGGGCGGAACACCGGGGAGCTGTTTTTT